Sequencing of this TCR beta chain was carried out in a study of blood T cell repertoires in COVID-19 (TCRdb year 2020). Study-wide context: Samples from collaborators originated in the United States, Italy and Spain and spanned both the acute and convalescent phases of COVID-19. Where available, HLA class I and class II types were taken from metadata supplied by the sample provider and were not determined by assay-based typing. The prospective study material was composed of cDNA or gDNA derived from T cells, B-cell-depleted T cells, or PBMCs. Sample metadata almost always included a de-identified subject ID, COVID-19 status, age in years and sex. The repertoires were made available in a free public database intended to serve as a resource for research on the immune response to SARS-CoV-2. Deeply sampled blood TCRbeta repertoires from subjects exposed to, actively infected with, or recovered from COVID-19 were included in the dataset. The samples were drawn from the first 160 participants of the ongoing ImmuneRACE study and from under 1,500 subjects provided by 6 global collaborators. What the research found in general, with its limitations: Clinical and demographic metadata were provided uncurated, with the amount varying by source and participant.

TCRbeta CDR3 regions were amplified from genomic DNA by means of the immunoSEQ Assay, a bias-controlled multiplex PCR. For the original study's pipeline: Nucleated cell counts per sample were estimated from amplification of reference gene primers within the assay. To quantify the absolute abundance of each unique TCRbeta CDR3 rearrangement, sequence reads were collapsed and filtered. For each sample, productive Simpson clonality was calculated as the square root of Simpson's diversity index over productive rearrangements. Not all clones reach the TCRdb copy of this immuneACCESS table, which keeps in-frame sequences only. Checked studies attribute under half of the gap to unresolved V genes and leave the rest unexplained. The V and J calls and clone size are taken from that table; D and trimming were inferred from the DNA. The sample table holds 170,000 or so clones, of which more than 70% were seen once. In total, the top ten clones hold roughly 7% of the sample.

V lost 4 bases and J lost 7 bases, and the count of bases not matched to a germline gene is 4. From the cysteine up to the phenylalanine, the CDR3 has a length of 14 residues. The only DNA kept is the CDR3, 42 bases in frame from the first base. The germline V gene specifies SGHDT as CDR1 and YYEEEE as CDR2. Whole blood was collected in K2EDTA tubes by collaborating institutions according to the institutions' own protocols. For TCRbeta analysis, collaborators shipped samples as frozen whole blood, isolated PBMCs, or DNA extracted from either of those sample types. A note on this clone: This receptor's antigen is unknown. No qualities accompany the bases; no much larger clone lies one base away. Other nucleotide sequences from this sample produce the same CDR3.

Sequencing was carried out using peripheral blood. The rearranged chain carries TRBV5-6 and TRBJ2-1; TRBD2 matches 11 bases in the middle. This TCR was sampled from a man between 45 and 60 years old with active or convalescent COVID-19. The CDR3 corresponds to CASSPGLAGNEQFF. The sequenced DNA: TGTGCCAGCAGCCCAGGACTAGCGGGTAATGAGCAGTTCTTC. Supplemented by the reference TRBV5-6 and TRBJ2-1 proteins around the CDR3, the complete variable domain is DAGVTQSPTHLIKTRGQQVTLRCSPKSGHDTVSWYQQALGQGPQFIFQYYEEEERQRGNFPDRFSGHQFPNYSSELNVNALLLGDSALYLCASSPGLAGNEQFFGPGTRLTVL.